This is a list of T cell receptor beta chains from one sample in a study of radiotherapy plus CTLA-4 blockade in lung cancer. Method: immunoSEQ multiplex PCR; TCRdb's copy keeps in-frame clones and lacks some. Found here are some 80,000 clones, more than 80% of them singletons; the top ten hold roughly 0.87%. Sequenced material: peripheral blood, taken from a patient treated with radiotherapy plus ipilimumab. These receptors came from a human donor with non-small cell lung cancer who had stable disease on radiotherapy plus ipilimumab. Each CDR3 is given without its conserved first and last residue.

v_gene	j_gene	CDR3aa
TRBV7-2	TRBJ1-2	ASSLQANYGYT
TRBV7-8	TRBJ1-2	ASSLAGQGPLYGYT
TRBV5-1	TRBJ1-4	ASSLEGQTNEKLF
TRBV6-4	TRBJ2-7	ASSVGPGDSYEQY
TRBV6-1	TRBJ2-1	ASIAWASGYNEQF
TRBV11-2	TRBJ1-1	ASSSRGGGRFKNTEAF
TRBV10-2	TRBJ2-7	ASSSEGRPPYEQY
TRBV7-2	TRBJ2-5	ASSGSGGPSSSQY
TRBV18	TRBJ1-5	ASSPGQGVQPQH
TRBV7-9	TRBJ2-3	ASSPGQGPIVTDTQY
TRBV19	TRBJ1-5	ASSIVGHPNQPQH
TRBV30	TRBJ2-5	AWSDRAQY
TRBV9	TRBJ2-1	ASSGTILNNEQF
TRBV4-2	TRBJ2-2	ASSQVGVAGGQTGELF
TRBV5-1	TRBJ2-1	ASSLETSSEQF
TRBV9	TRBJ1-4	ASSVAVTTNEKLF
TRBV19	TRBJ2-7	ASLLAGASYEQY
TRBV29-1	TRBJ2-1	SVVGTSGTTYNEQF
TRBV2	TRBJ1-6	ASHMVRNNSPLH
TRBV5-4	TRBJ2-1	ASSAPSAGGPNEQF
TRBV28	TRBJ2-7	ASSVRQLTYEQY
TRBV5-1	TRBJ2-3	ASSPQGTDTQY
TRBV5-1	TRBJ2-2	ASSQQKGGPNTGELF
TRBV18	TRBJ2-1	ASSPRTGLDNEQF
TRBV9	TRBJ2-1	ASSVAAVSYNEQF
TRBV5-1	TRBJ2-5	ASSSAPSGGGQETQY
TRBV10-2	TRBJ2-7	ASSAGYEQY
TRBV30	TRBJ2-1	AWNGGRSYNEQF
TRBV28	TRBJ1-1	ASSLGAMNTEAF
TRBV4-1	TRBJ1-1	ASSQAQGMNTEAF
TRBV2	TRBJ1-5	ASSDGQDLNQPQH
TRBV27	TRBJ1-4	ASGHPINEKLF
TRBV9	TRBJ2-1	ASSPRPSSYNEQF
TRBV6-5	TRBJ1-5	ASSYFGQGGQPQH
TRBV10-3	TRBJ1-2	AISESARRANYGYT
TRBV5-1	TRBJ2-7	ASTMGQGGYEQY
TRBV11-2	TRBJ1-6	ASTRAINNSPLH
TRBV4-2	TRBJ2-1	ASSQAFDRANEQF
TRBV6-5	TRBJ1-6	ASSYGQWENSPLH
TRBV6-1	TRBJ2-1	ASGESGKVGNEQF
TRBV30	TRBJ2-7	AWSVRAAGDYEQY
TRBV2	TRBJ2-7	ASSRDREGYEQY
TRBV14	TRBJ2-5	ASSLTGLGHPETQY